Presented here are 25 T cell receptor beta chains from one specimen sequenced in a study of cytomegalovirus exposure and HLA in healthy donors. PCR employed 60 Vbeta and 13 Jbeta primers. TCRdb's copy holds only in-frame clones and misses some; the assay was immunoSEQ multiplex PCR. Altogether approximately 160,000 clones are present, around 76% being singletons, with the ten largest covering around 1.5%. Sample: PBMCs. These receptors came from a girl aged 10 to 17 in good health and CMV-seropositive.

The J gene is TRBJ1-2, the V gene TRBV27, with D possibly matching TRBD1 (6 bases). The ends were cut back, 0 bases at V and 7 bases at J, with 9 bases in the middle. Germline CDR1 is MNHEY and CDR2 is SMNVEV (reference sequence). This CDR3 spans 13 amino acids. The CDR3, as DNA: TGTGCCAGCAGTTTATCCAGGGGTAGTGGCTACACCTTC. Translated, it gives CASSLSRGSGYTF.

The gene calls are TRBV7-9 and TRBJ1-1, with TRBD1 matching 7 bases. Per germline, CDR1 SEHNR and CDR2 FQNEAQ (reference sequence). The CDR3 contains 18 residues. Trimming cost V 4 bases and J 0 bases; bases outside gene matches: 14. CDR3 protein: CASSSPGAGGYMNTEAFF. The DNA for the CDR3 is TGTGCCAGCAGCTCCCCCGGGGCAGGGGGGTACATGAACACTGAAGCTTTCTTT.

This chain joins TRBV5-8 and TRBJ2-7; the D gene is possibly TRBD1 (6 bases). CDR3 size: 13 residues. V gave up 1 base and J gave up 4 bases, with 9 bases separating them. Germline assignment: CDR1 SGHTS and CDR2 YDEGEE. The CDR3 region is CASSLQQGYEQYF. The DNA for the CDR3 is TGTGCCAGCAGCTTGCAACAGGGATACGAGCAGTACTTC.

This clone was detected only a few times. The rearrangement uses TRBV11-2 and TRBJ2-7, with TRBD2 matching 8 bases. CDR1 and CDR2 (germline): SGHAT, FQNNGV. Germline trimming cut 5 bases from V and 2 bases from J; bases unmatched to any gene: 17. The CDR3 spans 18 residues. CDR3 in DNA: TGTGCCAGCAGCCCCCTCAACCGGAGAGCGGGGGTTACCTACGAGCAGTACTTC. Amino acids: CASSPLNRRAGVTYEQYF.

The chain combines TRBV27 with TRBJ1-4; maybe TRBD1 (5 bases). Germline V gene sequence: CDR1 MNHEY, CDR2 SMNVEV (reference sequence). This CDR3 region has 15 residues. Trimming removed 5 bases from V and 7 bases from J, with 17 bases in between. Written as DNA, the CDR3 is TGTGCCAGCAGTCCACGACTGGGGCTACCTGAAAAACTGTTTTTT. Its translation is CASSPRLGLPEKLFF.

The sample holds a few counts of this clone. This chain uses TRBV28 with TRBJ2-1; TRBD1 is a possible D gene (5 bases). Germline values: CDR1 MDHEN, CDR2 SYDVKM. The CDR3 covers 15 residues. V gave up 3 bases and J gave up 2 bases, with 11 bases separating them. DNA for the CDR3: TGTGCCAGCAGTTTTTCGTCAGGGACCTACAATGAGCAGTTCTTC. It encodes CASSFSSGTYNEQFF.

The CDR3 sequence is CASSSRATIGLVYGYTF. In DNA, the CDR3 is TGTGCCAGCAGCTCTAGGGCGACAATCGGACTGGTTTATGGCTACACCTTC. This chain uses TRBV11-2 with TRBJ1-2; D is undetermined. CDR1 and CDR2 from the germline V gene are SGHAT and FQNNGV. The V gene lost 4 bases and the J gene lost 5 bases, with 23 bases spanning the gap. The CDR3 is 17 amino acids.

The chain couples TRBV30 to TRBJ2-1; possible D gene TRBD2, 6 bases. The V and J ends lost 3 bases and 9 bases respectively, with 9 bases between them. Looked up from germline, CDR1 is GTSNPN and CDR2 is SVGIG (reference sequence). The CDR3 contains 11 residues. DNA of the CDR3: TGTGCCTGGAGCGGGGGAGGTGAGCAGTTCTTC. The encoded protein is CAWSGGGEQFF.

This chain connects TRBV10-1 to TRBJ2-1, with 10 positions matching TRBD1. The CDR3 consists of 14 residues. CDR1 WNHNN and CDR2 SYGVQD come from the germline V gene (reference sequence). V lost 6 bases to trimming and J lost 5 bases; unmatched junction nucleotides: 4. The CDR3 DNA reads TGCGCCAGCAGACCAGGGACAGGGGACAATGAGCAGTTCTTC. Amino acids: CASRPGTGDNEQFF.

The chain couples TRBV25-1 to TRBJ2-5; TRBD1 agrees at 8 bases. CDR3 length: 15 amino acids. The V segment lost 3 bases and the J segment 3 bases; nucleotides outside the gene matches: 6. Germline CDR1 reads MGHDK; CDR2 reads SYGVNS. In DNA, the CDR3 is TGTGCCAGCAGTGACCCGACAGGGGCCGAAGAGACCCAGTACTTC. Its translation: CASSDPTGAEETQYF.

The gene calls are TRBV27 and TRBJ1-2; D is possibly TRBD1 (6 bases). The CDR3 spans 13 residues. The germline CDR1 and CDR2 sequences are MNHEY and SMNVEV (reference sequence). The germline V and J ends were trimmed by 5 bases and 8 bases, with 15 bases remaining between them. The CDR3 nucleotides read TGTGCCAGCAGTCATAGACAGGCCAACGGCTACACCTTC. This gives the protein CASSHRQANGYTF.

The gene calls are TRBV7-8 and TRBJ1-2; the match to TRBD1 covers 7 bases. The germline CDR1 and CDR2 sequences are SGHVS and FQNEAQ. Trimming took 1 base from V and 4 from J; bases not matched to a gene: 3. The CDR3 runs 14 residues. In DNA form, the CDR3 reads TGTGCCAGCAGCTTAGGACAGGGTGGCTATGGCTACACCTTC. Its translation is CASSLGQGGYGYTF.

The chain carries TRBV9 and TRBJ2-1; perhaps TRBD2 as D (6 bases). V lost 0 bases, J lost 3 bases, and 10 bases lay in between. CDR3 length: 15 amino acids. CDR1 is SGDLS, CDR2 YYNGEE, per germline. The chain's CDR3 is CASSVVAGNYNEQFF. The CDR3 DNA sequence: TGTGCCAGCAGCGTAGTGGCGGGAAACTACAATGAGCAGTTCTTC. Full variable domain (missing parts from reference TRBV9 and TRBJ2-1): DSGVTQTPKHLITATGQRVTLRCSPRSGDLSVYWYQQSLDQGLQFLIQYYNGEERAKGNILERFSAQQFPDLHSELNLSSLELGDSALYFCASSVVAGNYNEQFFGPGTRLTVL.

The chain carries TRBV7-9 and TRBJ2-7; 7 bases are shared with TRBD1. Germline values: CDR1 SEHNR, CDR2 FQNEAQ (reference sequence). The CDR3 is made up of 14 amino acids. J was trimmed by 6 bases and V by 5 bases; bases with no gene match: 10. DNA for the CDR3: TGTGCCAGCAGCCGGGACAGTGCCCCCCGCGAGCAGTACTTC. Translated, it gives CASSRDSAPREQYF.

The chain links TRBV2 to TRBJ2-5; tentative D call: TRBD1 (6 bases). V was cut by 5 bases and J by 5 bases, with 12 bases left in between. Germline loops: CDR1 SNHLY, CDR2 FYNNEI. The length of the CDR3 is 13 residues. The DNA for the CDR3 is TGTGCCAGCAGTACTCAGGGGCGGGAGACCCAGTACTTC. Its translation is CASSTQGRETQYF.

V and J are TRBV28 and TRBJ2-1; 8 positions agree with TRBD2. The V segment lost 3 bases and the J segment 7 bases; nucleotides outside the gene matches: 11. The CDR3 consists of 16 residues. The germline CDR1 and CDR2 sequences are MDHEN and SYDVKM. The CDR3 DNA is TGTGCCAGCAGTTTCTTTTCCAGCGGGGGAGTGAATGAGCAGTTCTTC. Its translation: CASSFFSSGGVNEQFF.

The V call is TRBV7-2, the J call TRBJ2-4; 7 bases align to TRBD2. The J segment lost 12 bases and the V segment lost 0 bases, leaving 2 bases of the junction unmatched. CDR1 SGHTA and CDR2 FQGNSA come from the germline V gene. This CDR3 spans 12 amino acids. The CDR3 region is CASSLAGGSQYF. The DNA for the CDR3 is TGTGCCAGCAGCTTAGCGGGGGGGTCTCAGTACTTC.

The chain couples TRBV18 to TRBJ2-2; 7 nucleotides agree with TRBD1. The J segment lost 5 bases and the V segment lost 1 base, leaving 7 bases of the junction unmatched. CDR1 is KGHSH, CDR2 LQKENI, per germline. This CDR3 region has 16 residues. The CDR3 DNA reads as TGTGCCAGCTCACCACGAGGGGGCGCATTGACCGGGGAGCTGTTTTTT. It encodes CASSPRGGALTGELFF. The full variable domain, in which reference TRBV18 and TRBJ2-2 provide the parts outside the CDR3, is NAGVMQNPRHLVRRRGQEARLRCSPMKGHSHVYWYRQLPEEGLKFMVYLQKENIIDESGMPKERFSAEFPKEGPSILRIQQVVRGDSAAYFCASSPRGGALTGELFFGEGSRLTVL.

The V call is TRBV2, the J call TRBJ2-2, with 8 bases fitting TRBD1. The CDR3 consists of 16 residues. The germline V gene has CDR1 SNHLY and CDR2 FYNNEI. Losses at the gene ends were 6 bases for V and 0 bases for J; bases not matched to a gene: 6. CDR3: CASSLTGGANTGELFF. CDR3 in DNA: TGTGCCAGCAGCCTAACAGGGGGTGCGAACACCGGGGAGCTGTTTTTT.

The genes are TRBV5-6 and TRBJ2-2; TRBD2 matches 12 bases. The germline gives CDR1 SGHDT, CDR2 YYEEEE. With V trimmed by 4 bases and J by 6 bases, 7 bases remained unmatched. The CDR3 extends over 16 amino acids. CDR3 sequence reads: CASSGLAGGLAGELFF. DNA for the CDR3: TGTGCCAGCAGCGGCCTAGCGGGGGGGCTAGCCGGGGAGCTGTTTTTT.

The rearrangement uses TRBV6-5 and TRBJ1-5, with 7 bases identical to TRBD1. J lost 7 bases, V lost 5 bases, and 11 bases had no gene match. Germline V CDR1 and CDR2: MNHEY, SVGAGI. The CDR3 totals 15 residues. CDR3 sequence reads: CASSAWTGDSQPQHF. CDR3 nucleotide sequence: TGTGCCAGCAGTGCATGGACAGGTGACAGCCAGCCCCAGCATTTT.

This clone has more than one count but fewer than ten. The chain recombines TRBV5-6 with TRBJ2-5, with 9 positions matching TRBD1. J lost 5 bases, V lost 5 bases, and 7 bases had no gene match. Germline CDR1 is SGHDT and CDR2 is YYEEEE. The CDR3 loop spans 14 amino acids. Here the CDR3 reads CASSSTGGGETQYF. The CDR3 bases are TGTGCCAGCAGTTCTACAGGGGGCGGGGAGACCCAGTACTTC. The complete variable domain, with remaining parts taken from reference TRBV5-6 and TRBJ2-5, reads DAGVTQSPTHLIKTRGQQVTLRCSPKSGHDTVSWYQQALGQGPQFIFQYYEEEERQRGNFPDRFSGHQFPNYSSELNVNALLLGDSALYLCASSSTGGGETQYFGPGTRLLVL.

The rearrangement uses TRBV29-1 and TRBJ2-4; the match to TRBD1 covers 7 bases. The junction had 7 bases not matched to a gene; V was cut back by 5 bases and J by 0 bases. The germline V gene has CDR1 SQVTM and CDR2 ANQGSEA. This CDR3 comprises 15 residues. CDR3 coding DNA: TGCAGCGTTTTAAGGGGGCCGCTAGCCAAAAACATTCAGTACTTC. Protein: CSVLRGPLAKNIQYF.

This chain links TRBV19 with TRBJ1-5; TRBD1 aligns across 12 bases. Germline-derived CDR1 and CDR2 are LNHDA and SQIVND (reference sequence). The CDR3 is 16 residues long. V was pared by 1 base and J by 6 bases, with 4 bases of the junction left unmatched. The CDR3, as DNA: TGTGCCAGTAGTATAGTCGGGACAGGGGGCGTTCAGCCCCAGCATTTT. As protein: CASSIVGTGGVQPQHF. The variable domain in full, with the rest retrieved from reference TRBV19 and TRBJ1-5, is DGGITQSPKYLFRKEGQNVTLSCEQNLNHDAMYWYRQDPGQGLRLIYYSQIVNDFQKGDIAEGYSVSREKKESFPLTVTSAQKNPTAFYLCASSIVGTGGVQPQHFGDGTRLSIL.

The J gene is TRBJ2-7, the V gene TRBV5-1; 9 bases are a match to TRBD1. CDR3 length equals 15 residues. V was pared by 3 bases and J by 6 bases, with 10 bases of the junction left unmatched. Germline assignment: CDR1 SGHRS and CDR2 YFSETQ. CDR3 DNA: TGCGCCAGCAGCTCGGACCGGGACAGGGAGTTCGAGCAGTACTTC. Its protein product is CASSSDRDREFEQYF.